One and the same sample provided the 20 T cell receptor beta chains below, sequenced in a study of OX40 agonist ivuxolimab in advanced cancers. Clones were read by immunoSEQ multiplex PCR, and TCRdb kept only the in-frame ones, dropping some. There are about 37,000 clones in the sample; 70% to 90% occur only once, and less than 45% lies in the top ten. Sequences were derived from CD4+ or CD8+ T cells sorted from blood, sampled in a trial of the OX40 agonist ivuxolimab. The receptors stem from an adult with an advanced solid tumor such as melanoma, head and neck, liver or kidney cancer.

A word on this clone: Sequence at one end of the junction differs from germline and may be a read error. The chain employs TRBV10-3 and TRBJ1-2; D unclear. This CDR3 has 12 amino acids. CDR1 ENHRY and CDR2 SYGVKD come from the germline V gene. The CDR3 DNA is TGTGCCATCACTGAGAATAACTATGGCTACACCTTC. Translated: CAITENNYGYTF.

The V gene is TRBV5-1, the J gene TRBJ1-4, with D hard to call. CDR1 and CDR2 (germline): SGHRS, YFSETQ. The germline V and J ends were trimmed by 4 bases and 0 bases, with 10 bases remaining between them. This CDR3 region has 15 residues. CDR3 residues: CASSELYATNEKLFF. The CDR3 DNA reads TGCGCCAGCAGCGAACTGTATGCAACTAATGAAAAACTGTTTTTT.

This clone was detected only once. The CDR3 sequence is CASSEIRGGSKNIQYF. Written as DNA, the CDR3 is TGTGCCAGCAGTGAAATCAGGGGTGGGTCCAAAAACATTCAGTACTTC. V gene TRBV2 combines with J gene TRBJ2-4; D may be TRBD1 (6 bases). The germline V and J ends were trimmed by 2 bases and 2 bases, with 13 bases remaining between them. The germline gives CDR1 SNHLY, CDR2 FYNNEI. There are 16 residues in the CDR3.

V usage is TRBV12-5 and J usage is TRBJ2-7; 7 bases align to TRBD2. Germline trimming cut 5 bases from V and 5 bases from J; bases unmatched to any gene: 3. This CDR3 comprises 12 residues. Germline lookup yields CDR1 LGHNT and CDR2 FRNRAP. The CDR3 DNA follows: TGTGCTAGTGGTGCGGGACTAAACGAGCAGTACTTC. Its translation: CASGAGLNEQYF.

V gene TRBV30 combines with J gene TRBJ2-7; a weak D match, TRBD2 (7 bases). Trimming pared 4 bases from V and 7 bases from J, leaving 11 bases between. Germline V gene sequence: CDR1 GTSNPN, CDR2 SVGIG (reference sequence). The CDR3 totals 11 residues. Here the CDR3 DNA reads TGTGCCTGGACGGGGGGCCGGGAGCAGTACTTC. This codes for CAWTGGREQYF.

J is TRBJ1-2 and V is TRBV6-6; no clear D. The CDR3 totals 15 residues. Germline CDR1 reads MNHNY; CDR2 reads SVGAGI (reference sequence). V lost 2 bases and J lost 7, with 17 bases in between. The DNA for the CDR3 is TGTGCCAGCAGTTACAAAGAGAGGGCAGGCCGTGGCTACACCTTC. Its protein is CASSYKERAGRGYTF.

The CDR3 nucleotides read TGTGCCAGCAGCGCTGGGACACCTCGGACAGAGACCCAGTACTTC. This encodes CASSAGTPRTETQYF. The chain couples TRBV2 to TRBJ2-5; weak D call: TRBD1 (6 bases). The V end was cut by 6 bases, the J end by 4 bases, with 18 bases between. Germline CDR1 SNHLY, CDR2 FYNNEI. CDR3 size: 15 residues.

The rearrangement joins TRBV6-1 to TRBJ2-6; no definite D call. Trimming removed 8 bases at V and 1 base at J, with 6 bases between. In germline, CDR1 is MNHNS, CDR2 SASEGT. This CDR3 has 13 amino acids. This chain's CDR3 is CASVLSGANVLTF. CDR3 nucleotides: TGTGCCAGCGTGCTTTCTGGGGCCAACGTCCTGACTTTC.

This clone was recorded only once. The V gene is TRBV25-1, the J gene TRBJ2-3; 8 bases line up with TRBD2. CDR1 is MGHDK and CDR2 is SYGVNS in the germline V gene. The V and J ends lost 6 bases and 2 bases, in that order; junction bases with no gene match: 4. The CDR3 spans 14 residues. In nucleotides, the CDR3 is TGTGCCAGCAGCGTAGCGGGGCCCACAGATACGCAGTATTTT. Translated: CASSVAGPTDTQYF.

The chain joins TRBV7-9 to TRBJ1-6, with D perhaps matching TRBD1 (5 bases). The V end lost 3 bases, the J end lost 6 bases, and 15 bases lay between the germline ends. Germline values: CDR1 SEHNR, CDR2 FQNEAQ (reference sequence). This CDR3 spans 16 amino acids. CDR3 in DNA: TGTGCCAGCAGCTTCGGGGACGGACGGATTAATTCACCCCTCCACTTT. The encoded protein is CASSFGDGRINSPLHF.

V and J are TRBV20-1 and TRBJ2-7, with D hard to call. This CDR3 is 11 amino acids long. Germline V gene data show CDR1 as DFQATT and CDR2 as SNEGSKA (reference sequence). The V gene lost 6 bases and the J gene lost 3 bases, with 9 bases spanning the gap. CDR3 sequence: CSAADGYEQYF. The CDR3 DNA is TGCAGTGCCGCAGACGGCTACGAGCAGTACTTC.

The rearrangement links TRBV5-5 to TRBJ2-7, with D unclear. Trimming shortened V by 1 base and J by 3 bases, and 8 bases separated the two germline ends. CDR1 is SGHKS, CDR2 YYEKEE, per germline (reference sequence). The CDR3 loop spans 13 amino acids. The CDR3 DNA follows: TGTGCCAGCAGCTTGTGGGAAAGCTACGAGCAGTACTTC. Protein product: CASSLWESYEQYF.

This clone occurred a few times. The rearrangement uses TRBV6-5 and TRBJ1-5, with a possible D match to TRBD1 (6 bases). Deletions cut 4 bases from V and 7 bases from J, with 11 bases between. The CDR3 is made up of 13 amino acids. CDR1 is MNHEY, CDR2 SVGAGI, per germline. The CDR3 nucleotides are TGTGCCAGCAGTTCGCAGGGGAAACAGCCCCAGCATTTT. Translation gives CASSSQGKQPQHF.

The V and J genes are TRBV5-4 and TRBJ2-3, with TRBD2 matching over 8 bases. The germline V gene has CDR1 SGHNT and CDR2 YYREEE (reference sequence). This CDR3 has 16 amino acids. The V and J ends lost 4 bases and 6 bases, in that order; junction bases with no gene match: 13. CDR3 region: CASSKKDRGGFDTQYF. In nucleotides, the CDR3 is TGTGCCAGCAGCAAGAAGGACCGGGGGGGCTTTGATACGCAGTATTTT.

The chain joins TRBV28 to TRBJ2-1; D possibly corresponds to TRBD2 (8 bases). The CDR3 loop spans 17 amino acids. Germline values: CDR1 MDHEN, CDR2 SYDVKM. V lost 3 bases and J 7 bases, leaving 22 bases between the germline ends. The CDR3 here is CASSFQRGLPGGNEQFF. CDR3 bases: TGTGCCAGCAGTTTCCAGCGGGGGCTCCCAGGGGGTAATGAGCAGTTCTTC.

The J gene is TRBJ1-2, the V gene TRBV2; TRBD1 matches 8 bases. CDR3 length: 15 residues. The junction had 9 bases not matched to a gene; V was cut back by 5 bases and J by 4 bases. Germline V gives CDR1 SNHLY, CDR2 FYNNEI. DNA of the CDR3: TGTGCCAGCAGTCCCCGGGACAGGCGGCCCTATGGCTACACCTTC. Protein sequence: CASSPRDRRPYGYTF.

This sequence joins TRBV6-5 and TRBJ2-7; D gene unclear. CDR1 and CDR2 from the germline V gene are MNHEY and SVGAGI. The CDR3 has 13 amino acids. V dropped 2 bases and J dropped 2 bases, with 7 bases sitting between them. The CDR3 reads CASSYLSTYEQYF. DNA of the CDR3: TGTGCCAGCAGTTACCTCAGTACCTACGAGCAGTACTTC.

This chain connects TRBV7-2 to TRBJ2-7; perhaps TRBD2 as D (5 bases). V was cut by 6 bases and J by 5 bases, with 14 bases left in between. The V gene's germline CDR1 is SGHTA and CDR2 FQGNSA. This CDR3 has 13 amino acids. The CDR3 is CASRLGPGNEQYF. The CDR3 region has the DNA TGTGCCAGCAGGCTAGGACCGGGGAACGAGCAGTACTTC.

This chain connects TRBV7-3 to TRBJ2-2; no firm D call. This CDR3 contains 15 residues. With 4 bases removed from V and 1 base from J, the gap between germline ends came to 10 bases. Germline V lookup: CDR1 SGHTA, CDR2 FQGTGA. The CDR3 sequence is CASSWADRNTGELFF. The CDR3 nucleotides are TGTGCCAGCAGCTGGGCCGACCGGAACACCGGGGAGCTGTTTTTT.

The chain carries TRBV11-2 and TRBJ2-7, with no clear D. The CDR3 is 15 residues long. The germline CDR1 and CDR2 sequences are SGHAT and FQNNGV. Between the trimmed V and J ends, which lost 5 bases and 7 bases, there was a span of 21 bases. The CDR3, as DNA: TGTGCCAGCAGCCTGGGAAGTGGGGTTTTGAGGGAGCAGTACTTC. Protein: CASSLGSGVLREQYF.